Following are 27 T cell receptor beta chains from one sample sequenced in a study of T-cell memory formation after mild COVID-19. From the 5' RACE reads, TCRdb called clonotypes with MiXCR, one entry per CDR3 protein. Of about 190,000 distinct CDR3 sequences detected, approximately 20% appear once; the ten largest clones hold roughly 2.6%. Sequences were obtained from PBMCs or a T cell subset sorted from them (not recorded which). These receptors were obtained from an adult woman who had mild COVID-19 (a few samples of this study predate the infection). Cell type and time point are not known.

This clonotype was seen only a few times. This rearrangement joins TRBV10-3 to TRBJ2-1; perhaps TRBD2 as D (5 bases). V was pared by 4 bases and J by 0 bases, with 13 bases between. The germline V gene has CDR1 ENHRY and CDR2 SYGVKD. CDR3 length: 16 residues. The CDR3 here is CAISGSSSSSYNEQFF. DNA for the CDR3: TGTGCCATCAGTGGATCTAGCTCCTCCTCCTACAATGAGCAGTTCTTC.

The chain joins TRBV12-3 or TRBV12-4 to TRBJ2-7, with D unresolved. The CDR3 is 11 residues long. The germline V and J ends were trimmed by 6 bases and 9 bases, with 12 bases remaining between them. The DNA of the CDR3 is TGTGCCAGCAGCCCCGAATCCGTGCAGTACTTC. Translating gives CASSPESVQYF.

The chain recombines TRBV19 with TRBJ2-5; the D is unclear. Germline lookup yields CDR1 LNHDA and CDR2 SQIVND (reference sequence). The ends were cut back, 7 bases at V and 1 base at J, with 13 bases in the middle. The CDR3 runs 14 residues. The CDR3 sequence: CASTEGLGQETQYF. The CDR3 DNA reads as TGTGCCAGTACTGAAGGGTTAGGCCAAGAGACCCAGTACTTC.

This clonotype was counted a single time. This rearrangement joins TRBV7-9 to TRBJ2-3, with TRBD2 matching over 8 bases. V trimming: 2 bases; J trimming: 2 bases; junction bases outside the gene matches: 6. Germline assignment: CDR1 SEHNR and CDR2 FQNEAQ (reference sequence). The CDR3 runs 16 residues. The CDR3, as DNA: TGTGCCAGCAGCTTAATCTTAGCGGGGAACACAGATACGCAGTATTTT. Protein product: CASSLILAGNTDTQYF.

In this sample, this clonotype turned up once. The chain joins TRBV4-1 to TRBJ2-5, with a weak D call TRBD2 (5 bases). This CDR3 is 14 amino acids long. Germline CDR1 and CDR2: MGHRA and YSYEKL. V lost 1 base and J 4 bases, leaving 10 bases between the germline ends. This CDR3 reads CASSQVVGVETQYF. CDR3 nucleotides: TGCGCCAGCAGCCAAGTCGTGGGAGTAGAGACCCAGTACTTC.

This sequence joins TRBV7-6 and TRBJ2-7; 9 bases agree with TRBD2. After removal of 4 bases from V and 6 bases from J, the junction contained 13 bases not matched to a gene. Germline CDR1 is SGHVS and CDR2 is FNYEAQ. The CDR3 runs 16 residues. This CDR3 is CASSSELAGGPGEQYF. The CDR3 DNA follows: TGTGCCAGCAGCTCCGAACTAGCGGGTGGGCCGGGCGAGCAGTACTTC.

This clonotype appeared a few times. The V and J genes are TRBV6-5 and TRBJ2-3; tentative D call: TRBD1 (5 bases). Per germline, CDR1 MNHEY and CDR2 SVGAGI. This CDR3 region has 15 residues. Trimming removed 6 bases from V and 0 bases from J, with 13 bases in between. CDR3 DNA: TGTGCCAGCAGCCTCCTAGGGGTGAGCACAGATACGCAGTATTTT. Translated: CASSLLGVSTDTQYF.

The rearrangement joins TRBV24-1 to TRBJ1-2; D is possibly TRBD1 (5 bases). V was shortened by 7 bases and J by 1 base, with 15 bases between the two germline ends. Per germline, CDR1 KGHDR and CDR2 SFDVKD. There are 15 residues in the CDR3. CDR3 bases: TGTGCCACCAGCCCTCCGGGACGGAGTAACTATGGCTACACCTTC. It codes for CATSPPGRSNYGYTF.

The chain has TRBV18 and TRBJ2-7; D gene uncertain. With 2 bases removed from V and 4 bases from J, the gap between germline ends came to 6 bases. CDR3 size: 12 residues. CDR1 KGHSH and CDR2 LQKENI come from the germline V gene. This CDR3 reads CASSPEFYEQYF. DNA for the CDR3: TGTGCCAGCTCACCAGAATTTTACGAGCAGTACTTC.

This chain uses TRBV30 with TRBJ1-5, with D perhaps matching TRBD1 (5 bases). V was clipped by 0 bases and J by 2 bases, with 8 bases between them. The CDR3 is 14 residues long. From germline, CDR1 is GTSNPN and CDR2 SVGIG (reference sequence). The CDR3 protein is CAWSVGVGNQPQHF. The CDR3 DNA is TGTGCCTGGAGTGTAGGGGTAGGCAATCAGCCCCAGCATTTT.

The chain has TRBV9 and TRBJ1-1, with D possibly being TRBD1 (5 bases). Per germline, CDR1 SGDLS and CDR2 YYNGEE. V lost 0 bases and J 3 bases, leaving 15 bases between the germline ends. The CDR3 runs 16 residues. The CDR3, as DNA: TGTGCCAGCAGCGTAGATGGGGGAACGTTAGACACTGAAGCTTTCTTT. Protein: CASSVDGGTLDTEAFF.

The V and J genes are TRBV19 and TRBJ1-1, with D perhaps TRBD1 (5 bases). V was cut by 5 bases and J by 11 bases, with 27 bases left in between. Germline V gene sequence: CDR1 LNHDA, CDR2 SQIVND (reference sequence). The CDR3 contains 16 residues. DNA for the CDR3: TGTGCCAGTAGTCTCTTAACAGAGACAGCGCGCAATGGGGCTTTCTTT. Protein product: CASSLLTETARNGAFF. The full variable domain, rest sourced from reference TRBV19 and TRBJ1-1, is DGGITQSPKYLFRKEGQNVTLSCEQNLNHDAMYWYRQDPGQGLRLIYYSQIVNDFQKGDIAEGYSVSREKKESFPLTVTSAQKNPTAFYLCASSLLTETARNGAFFGQGTRLTVV.

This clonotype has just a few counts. CDR3 sequence: CASTLGTLAGGLPDTQYF. The DNA of the CDR3 is TGCGCCAGCACCCTGGGGACGCTAGCGGGAGGATTACCAGATACGCAGTATTTT. V is TRBV5-1 and J is TRBJ2-3, with 11 bases aligning to TRBD2. Germline V gene data show CDR1 as SGHRS and CDR2 as YFSETQ. The V gene end was trimmed by 6 bases and the J gene end by 4 bases; junction bases not matched to a gene: 16. CDR3 length equals 18 residues.

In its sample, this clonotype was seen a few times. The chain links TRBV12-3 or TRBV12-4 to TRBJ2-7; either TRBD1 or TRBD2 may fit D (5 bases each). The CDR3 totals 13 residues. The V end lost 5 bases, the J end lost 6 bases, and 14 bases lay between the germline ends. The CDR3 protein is CASSGTGMGEQYF. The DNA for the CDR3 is TGTGCCAGCAGTGGGACGGGGATGGGCGAGCAGTACTTC.

This chain's CDR3 is CASSQGSETSTDTQYF. For the CDR3, the DNA is TGTGCCAGCAGTCAGGGCTCCGAGACTAGCACAGATACGCAGTATTTT. This chain connects TRBV7-8 to TRBJ2-3; TRBD1 is a possible D gene (5 bases). V shed 6 bases and J shed 0 bases, with 16 bases lying between them. The CDR3 sequence is 16 residues long. Germline assignment: CDR1 SGHVS and CDR2 FQNEAQ.

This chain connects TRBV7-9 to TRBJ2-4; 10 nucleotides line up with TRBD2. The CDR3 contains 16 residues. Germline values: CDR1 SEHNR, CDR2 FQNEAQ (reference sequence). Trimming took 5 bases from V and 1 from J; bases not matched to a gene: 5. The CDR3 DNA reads TGTGCCAGCAGCCCCCCGGGACTAGCGGCCAAAAACATTCAGTACTTC. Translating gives CASSPPGLAAKNIQYF.

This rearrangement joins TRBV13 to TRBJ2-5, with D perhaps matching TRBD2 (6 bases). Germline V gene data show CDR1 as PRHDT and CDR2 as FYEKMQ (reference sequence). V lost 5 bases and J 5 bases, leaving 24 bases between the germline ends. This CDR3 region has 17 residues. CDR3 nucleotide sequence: TGTGCCAGCAGCCCCTCGGGCGGGCGGGAACATTGGGAGACCCAGTACTTC. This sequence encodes CASSPSGGREHWETQYF.

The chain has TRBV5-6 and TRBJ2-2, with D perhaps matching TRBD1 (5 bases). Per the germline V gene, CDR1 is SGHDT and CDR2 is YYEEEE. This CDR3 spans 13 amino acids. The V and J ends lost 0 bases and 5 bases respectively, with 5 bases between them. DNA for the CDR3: TGTGCCAGCAGCTTGGACAGGACCGGGGAGCTGTTTTTT. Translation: CASSLDRTGELFF.

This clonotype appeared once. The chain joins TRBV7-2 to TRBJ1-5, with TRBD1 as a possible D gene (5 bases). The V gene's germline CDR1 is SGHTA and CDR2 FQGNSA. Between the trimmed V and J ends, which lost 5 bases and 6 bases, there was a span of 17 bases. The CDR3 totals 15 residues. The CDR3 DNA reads TGTGCCAGCAGCCCATTCGCAGGGTTAACTCAGCCCCAGCATTTT. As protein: CASSPFAGLTQPQHF. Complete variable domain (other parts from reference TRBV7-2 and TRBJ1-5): GAGVSQSPSNKVTEKGKDVELRCDPISGHTALYWYRQSLGQGLEFLIYFQGNSAPDKSGLPSDRFSAERTGGSVSTLTIQRTQQEDSAVYLCASSPFAGLTQPQHFGDGTRLSIL.

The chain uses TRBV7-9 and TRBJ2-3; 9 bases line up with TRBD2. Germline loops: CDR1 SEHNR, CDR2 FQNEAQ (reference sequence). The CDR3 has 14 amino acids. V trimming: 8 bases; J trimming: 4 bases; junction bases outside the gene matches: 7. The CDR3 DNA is TGTGCCAGCGAGCGGGAGGTGGGGCCAGATACGCAGTATTTT. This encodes CASEREVGPDTQYF.

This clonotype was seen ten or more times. The CDR3 reads CATSRVRRASYEQYF. CDR3 nucleotide sequence: TGTGCCACCAGCAGAGTTCGCAGGGCCTCCTACGAGCAGTACTTC. The rearrangement uses TRBV15 and TRBJ2-7; tentatively, D is TRBD1 (5 bases). CDR3 length: 15 amino acids. V gave up 1 base and J gave up 0 bases, with 10 bases separating them. Germline V gene sequence: CDR1 LNHNV, CDR2 YYDKDF (reference sequence).

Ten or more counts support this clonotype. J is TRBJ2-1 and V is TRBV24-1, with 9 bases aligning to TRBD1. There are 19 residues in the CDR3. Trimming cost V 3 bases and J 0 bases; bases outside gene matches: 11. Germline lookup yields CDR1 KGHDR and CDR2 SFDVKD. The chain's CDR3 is CATSDKTNRGQSSYNEQFF. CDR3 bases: TGTGCCACCAGTGATAAGACGAACAGGGGGCAGAGCTCCTACAATGAGCAGTTCTTC.

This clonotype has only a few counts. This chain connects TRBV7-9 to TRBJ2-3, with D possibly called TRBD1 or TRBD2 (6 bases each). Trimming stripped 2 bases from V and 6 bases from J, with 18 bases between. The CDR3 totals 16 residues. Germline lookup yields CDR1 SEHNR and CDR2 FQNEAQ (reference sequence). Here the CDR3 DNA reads TGTGCCAGCAGCTTATGGACGGGGGCCCAAGGTGATACGCAGTATTTT. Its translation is CASSLWTGAQGDTQYF.

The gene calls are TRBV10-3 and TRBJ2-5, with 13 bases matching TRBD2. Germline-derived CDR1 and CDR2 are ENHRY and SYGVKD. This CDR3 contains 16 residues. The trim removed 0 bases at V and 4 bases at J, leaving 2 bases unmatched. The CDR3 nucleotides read TGTGCCATCAGTGAGTCGGGACTAGCGGGACGAGAGACCCAGTACTTC. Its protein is CAISESGLAGRETQYF.

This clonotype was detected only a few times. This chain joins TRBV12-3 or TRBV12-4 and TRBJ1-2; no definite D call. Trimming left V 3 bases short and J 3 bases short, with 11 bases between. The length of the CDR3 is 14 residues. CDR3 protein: CASSFSSGHYGYTF. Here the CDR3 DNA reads TGTGCCAGCAGTTTTTCTTCTGGGCACTATGGCTACACCTTC.

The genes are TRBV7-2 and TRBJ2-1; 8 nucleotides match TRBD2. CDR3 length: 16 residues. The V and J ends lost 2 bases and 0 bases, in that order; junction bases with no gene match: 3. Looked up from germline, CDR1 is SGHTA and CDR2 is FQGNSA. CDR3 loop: CASSLRTSSSYNEQFF. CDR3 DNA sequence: TGTGCCAGCAGCTTACGGACTAGCAGCTCCTACAATGAGCAGTTCTTC.

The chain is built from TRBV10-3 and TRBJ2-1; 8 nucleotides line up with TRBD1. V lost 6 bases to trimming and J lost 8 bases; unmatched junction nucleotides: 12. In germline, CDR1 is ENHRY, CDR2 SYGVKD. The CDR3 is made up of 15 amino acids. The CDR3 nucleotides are TGTGCCATCAGATACCAGGGGGCAAGTTTCGATGAGCAGTTCTTC. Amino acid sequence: CAIRYQGASFDEQFF.